This T cell receptor beta chain was profiled in a study of graft-versus-host responses after intestinal transplantation. The wider study: Transplants were multivisceral, liver-intestinal, or isolated intestinal. Induction using anti-thymocyte globulin, followed by tacrolimus and steroids for 2 to 4 years, was given to all recipients. Study-level results: Some GvH clones were seen earlier in gut or blood, suggesting intestinal origin. The study associated peak circulating GvH clone levels with early post-transplant HvG declines.

The method was immunoSEQ multiplex PCR; TCRdb's version includes in-frame clones alone and lacks a portion of them. The repertoire holds 95,000 to 110,000 clones, with approximately 86% as singletons. The CDR3 sequence is 13 residues long. Trimming took 2 bases from V and 7 from J; bases not matched to a gene: 1. In germline, CDR1 is SGHAT, CDR2 FQNNGV. Comment on this clone: As yet, its antigen is unknown.

The rearrangement joins TRBV11-2 to TRBJ2-4; 8 bases are a match to TRBD1. The clonotype comes from a human donor who was the organ donor for an intestinal transplant. Material: unstimulated CD4+ T cells sorted from spleen or lymph node cells, obtained before transplant. The CDR3 DNA reads TGTGCCAGCAGCTTAAGGACAGGGAACATTCAGTACTTC. Its protein is CASSLRTGNIQYF.